The 20 T cell receptor beta chains reported below all come from one sample, sequenced in a study of CD8 T cells in ankylosing spondylitis. Their recognized antigens are unknown. TCRdb ran MiXCR on the 5' RACE reads and lists one entry per CDR3 protein. Among over 700,000 distinct CDR3 sequences, roughly 20% were seen once, and the ten largest hold under 20%. Study observations and caveats: A motif of roughly eight highly homologous TCR beta variants was seen as apparently characteristic of ankylosing spondylitis blood.

The sequencing input was blood, either unsorted or a sorted T cell fraction (not recorded which). These receptors all come from a male donor with ankylosing spondylitis.

This clonotype has just a few counts. As DNA, the CDR3 is TGCGCCAGCAGCTTCCCCGGACAGGGAGTAGGCGCTTTCTTT. Translating it yields CASSFPGQGVGAFF. The chain employs TRBV5-1 and TRBJ1-1; 8 positions agree with TRBD1. The V gene's germline CDR1 is SGHRS and CDR2 YFSETQ. The CDR3 totals 14 residues. The J segment lost 11 bases and the V segment lost 2 bases, leaving 11 bases of the junction unmatched.

J is TRBJ2-6 and V is TRBV5-1; no firm D call. V gave up 0 bases and J gave up 0 bases, with 13 bases separating them. Germline CDR1 SGHRS, CDR2 YFSETQ. The CDR3 extends over 18 amino acids. CDR3 coding DNA: TGCGCCAGCAGCTTGGTCAACATTGCCCTCTCTGGGGCCAACGTCCTGACTTTC. This gives the protein CASSLVNIALSGANVLTF. The full variable domain, completed using reference TRBV5-1 and TRBJ2-6, is KAGVTQTPRYLIKTRGQQVTLSCSPISGHRSVSWYQQTPGQGLQFLFEYFSETQRNKGNFPGRFSGRQFSNSRSEMNVSTLELGDSALYLCASSLVNIALSGANVLTFGAGSRLTVL.

Only a few counts were recorded for this clonotype. The chain is built from TRBV4-1 and TRBJ1-6, with 7 bases matching TRBD1. V gave up 4 bases and J gave up 9 bases; unmatched junction bases: 15. Germline V gives CDR1 MGHRA, CDR2 YSYEKL. The CDR3 spans 17 residues. Here the CDR3 DNA reads TGCGCCAGCAGCCGGGACCGGGCCGGGACAGTACTTTCACCCCTCCACTTT. As protein: CASSRDRAGTVLSPLHF.

V is TRBV20-1 and J is TRBJ2-5; D remains ambiguous. CDR3 length equals 14 residues. V lost 6 bases and J lost 0, with 14 bases in between. The germline V gene has CDR1 DFQATT and CDR2 SNEGSKA (reference sequence). CDR3: CSAHTRSNQETQYF. CDR3 nucleotide sequence: TGCAGTGCCCATACCCGGAGCAACCAAGAGACCCAGTACTTC.

This clonotype was observed a few times. This chain uses TRBV12-3 or TRBV12-4 with TRBJ1-5, with D unresolved. V lost 2 bases and J lost 7, with 18 bases in between. This CDR3 comprises 16 residues. CDR3 nucleotide sequence: TGTGCCAGCAGTTTATTGGTAGGGCTCGGAGGGCAGCCCCAGCATTTT. It specifies CASSLLVGLGGQPQHF.

This clonotype appeared a single time. V usage is TRBV20-1 and J usage is TRBJ2-7; D unclear. The CDR3 contains 13 residues. The V gene's germline CDR1 is DFQATT and CDR2 SNEGSKA (reference sequence). V was pared by 3 bases and J by 4 bases, with 13 bases between. The CDR3 region is CSASAGLTYEQYF. In nucleotides, the CDR3 is TGCAGTGCTAGTGCCGGGCTGACGTACGAGCAGTACTTC.

The table lists this clonotype with a few counts. The rearrangement joins TRBV28 to TRBJ2-4; 12 nucleotides agree with TRBD1. Germline V gives CDR1 MDHEN, CDR2 SYDVKM. Trimming cost V 3 bases and J 6 bases; bases outside gene matches: 3. This CDR3 comprises 15 residues. This CDR3 is CASSFGTGGINIQYF. The CDR3 DNA reads TGTGCCAGCAGTTTCGGGACAGGGGGCATAAACATTCAGTACTTC.

This chain uses TRBV7-6 with TRBJ2-1; TRBD2 is a possible D gene (5 bases). The CDR3 length is 13 residues. The ends were cut back, 4 bases at V and 10 bases at J, with 14 bases in the middle. CDR1 is SGHVS, CDR2 FNYEAQ, per germline. This CDR3 reads CASSSDGIGEQFF. CDR3 DNA sequence: TGTGCCAGCAGCTCTGACGGGATTGGGGAGCAGTTCTTC.

In this sample, this clonotype turned up once. The V and J genes are TRBV9 and TRBJ2-3, with a weak D call TRBD2 (6 bases). The length of the CDR3 is 15 residues. Germline CDR1 and CDR2: SGDLS and YYNGEE. V lost 0 bases and J 2 bases, leaving 10 bases between the germline ends. The DNA of the CDR3 is TGTGCCAGCAGCGTAGCGGGGGACCTCACAGATACGCAGTATTTT. Protein product: CASSVAGDLTDTQYF. The variable domain in full, completed from reference TRBV9 and TRBJ2-3, reads DSGVTQTPKHLITATGQRVTLRCSPRSGDLSVYWYQQSLDQGLQFLIQYYNGEERAKGNILERFSAQQFPDLHSELNLSSLELGDSALYFCASSVAGDLTDTQYFGPGTRLTVL.

This clonotype was seen ten or more times. The chain employs TRBV20-1 and TRBJ1-3, with unresolved D. Trimming cost V 4 bases and J 2 bases, with 3 bases left between them. Per germline, CDR1 DFQATT and CDR2 SNEGSKA (reference sequence). This CDR3 is built from 11 residues. The CDR3 sequence is CSAKAGNTIYF. The CDR3 DNA follows: TGCAGTGCTAAGGCTGGAAACACCATATATTTT.

This clonotype was counted only a few times. This rearrangement joins TRBV20-1 to TRBJ1-1; possible D gene TRBD1, 5 bases. Looked up from germline, CDR1 is DFQATT and CDR2 is SNEGSKA (reference sequence). This CDR3 has 13 amino acids. The V gene lost 3 bases and the J gene lost 0 bases, with 8 bases spanning the gap. CDR3 in amino acids: CSASGDLNTEAFF. CDR3 DNA sequence: TGCAGTGCTAGTGGGGACTTGAACACTGAAGCTTTCTTT.

This clonotype was seen only a few times. This sequence joins TRBV15 and TRBJ1-1; 8 bases are shared with TRBD1. With 5 bases clipped from V and 1 base from J, the junction kept 6 bases outside the gene matches. In germline, CDR1 is LNHNV, CDR2 YYDKDF (reference sequence). This CDR3 spans 15 amino acids. Written as DNA, the CDR3 is TGTGCCACCAGCTCCGGGACAGGCCCGAACACTGAAGCTTTCTTT. Encoded protein: CATSSGTGPNTEAFF.

This clonotype was counted only a few times. The chain is built from TRBV10-3 and TRBJ2-3; D may be TRBD1 (6 bases). The CDR3 is 13 residues long. Germline loops: CDR1 ENHRY, CDR2 SYGVKD. The V and J ends lost 10 bases and 2 bases respectively, with 13 bases between them. The CDR3 DNA follows: TGTGCCACCAGACAGGAGCACACAGATACGCAGTATTTT. Its protein product is CATRQEHTDTQYF.

This clonotype has a handful of counts. The V gene is TRBV24-1, the J gene TRBJ2-3, with D unresolved. CDR3 length: 12 residues. V lost 5 bases, J lost 5 bases, and 7 bases lay in between. In germline, CDR1 is KGHDR, CDR2 SFDVKD. Here the CDR3 reads CATSVALDTQYF. In DNA form, the CDR3 reads TGTGCCACCAGTGTGGCGTTAGATACGCAGTATTTT.

The sample holds a few counts of this clonotype. This chain uses TRBV7-9 with TRBJ1-2; 8 bases line up with TRBD1. Germline loops: CDR1 SEHNR, CDR2 FQNEAQ (reference sequence). The CDR3 totals 13 residues. Trimming removed 3 bases from V and 6 bases from J; junction bases left unmatched: 3. CDR3 region: CASSLIQGDGYTF. As DNA, the CDR3 is TGTGCCAGCAGCTTGATACAGGGGGATGGCTACACCTTC.

This clonotype has more than one count but fewer than ten. The V gene is TRBV7-3, the J gene TRBJ2-1; 9 bases line up with TRBD2. The CDR3 sequence is 15 residues long. Germline V gene lookup returns CDR1 SGHTA and CDR2 FQGTGA. V lost 2 bases to trimming and J lost 8 bases; unmatched junction nucleotides: 7. The CDR3 loop is CASSLGGLAFDEQFF. The DNA of the CDR3 is TGTGCCAGCAGCTTAGGCGGACTAGCGTTTGATGAGCAGTTCTTC.

This clonotype was seen more than once but under ten times. The chain employs TRBV7-8 and TRBJ2-7; D is unresolved. Germline CDR1 and CDR2: SGHVS and FQNEAQ. The CDR3 has 14 residues. V was cut by 1 base and J by 6 bases, with 13 bases left in between. CDR3 bases: TGTGCCAGCAGCTTAGGAGGTTCTGCCCGCGAGCAGTACTTC. Translated: CASSLGGSAREQYF.

Only a few counts were recorded for this clonotype. The rearrangement uses TRBV7-3 and TRBJ2-1; TRBD1 matches at 7 bases. The V gene end was trimmed by 5 bases and the J gene end by 8 bases; junction bases not matched to a gene: 12. CDR3 length: 15 amino acids. In germline, CDR1 is SGHTA, CDR2 FQGTGA. In nucleotides, the CDR3 is TGTGCCAGCAGCCCCGGGACAGCTACCTTGGATGAGCAGTTCTTC. Translation gives CASSPGTATLDEQFF.

This clonotype was detected a few times. For the CDR3, the DNA is TGCAGTGCTCCCCCGGGCGCATCCGTAGAGACCCAGTACTTC. Translating gives CSAPPGASVETQYF. The chain has TRBV20-1 and TRBJ2-5; no clear D. From germline, CDR1 is DFQATT and CDR2 SNEGSKA (reference sequence). The CDR3 has 14 amino acids. The germline V and J ends were trimmed by 5 bases and 4 bases, with 17 bases remaining between them.

The sample holds a few counts of this clonotype. The chain employs TRBV5-5 and TRBJ2-2, with D hard to call. CDR3 size: 15 residues. CDR1 and CDR2 (germline): SGHKS, YYEKEE (reference sequence). The V and J ends lost 2 bases and 6 bases respectively, with 14 bases between them. The CDR3 DNA sequence: TGTGCCAGCAGCTTCAACGACGGATACGCCGGGGAGCTGTTTTTT. This translates into CASSFNDGYAGELFF.